Presented here are 28 T cell receptor beta chains from one specimen sequenced in a study of preoperative IRX-2 immunotherapy in early breast cancer (dated by TCRdb to the late 2010s). The treatment or condition label on this specimen signifies: preoperative locoregional IRX-2 cytokine immunotherapy. The library was produced with the immunoSEQ multiplex PCR assay. Drawn from immuneACCESS, this table holds only the in-frame rearrangements with V and J called that TCRdb kept. Clones are partly lost; checked studies trace under half to an unresolved V gene and leave the rest unexplained. The sample has about 33,000 clones on record, roughly 89% of them singletons. The ten largest clones add up to roughly 1.6% of the sample. This sample comprised tumor tissue, obtained after IRX-2 immunotherapy. The receptors were sampled from a human donor with breast cancer.

The chain has TRBV6-8 and TRBJ1-2; 8 bases align to TRBD1. Germline V gene data show CDR1 as MNHGY and CDR2 as SAAAGT. CDR3 size: 14 residues. Trimming took 7 bases from V and 8 from J; bases not matched to a gene: 12. The chain's CDR3 is CASNGQGFSDGYTF. CDR3 in DNA: TGTGCCAGCAACGGACAGGGATTCTCCGACGGCTACACCTTC.

This chain joins TRBV5-1 and TRBJ1-2; 11 nucleotides line up with TRBD1. V lost 0 bases to trimming and J lost 6 bases; unmatched junction nucleotides: 7. Per the germline V gene, CDR1 is SGHRS and CDR2 is YFSETQ. The CDR3 runs to 16 residues. CDR3 DNA sequence: TGCGCCAGCAGCTTGGACCCTCGGGACAGGGGGAATGGCTACACCTTC. This codes for CASSLDPRDRGNGYTF. Variable domain in full (rest from reference TRBV5-1 and TRBJ1-2): KAGVTQTPRYLIKTRGQQVTLSCSPISGHRSVSWYQQTPGQGLQFLFEYFSETQRNKGNFPGRFSGRQFSNSRSEMNVSTLELGDSALYLCASSLDPRDRGNGYTFGSGTRLTVV.

The rearrangement uses TRBV6-8 and TRBJ1-1, with a weak D call TRBD1 (5 bases). V shed 10 bases and J shed 3 bases, with 18 bases lying between them. Germline V gene data show CDR1 as MNHGY and CDR2 as SAAAGT. This CDR3 spans 14 amino acids. This CDR3 is CAIRVGRAYTEAFF. DNA of the CDR3: TGTGCCATCCGGGTCGGCAGGGCGTACACTGAAGCTTTCTTT.

This chain links TRBV6-8 with TRBJ1-1; 7 bases line up with TRBD1. Germline V gene data show CDR1 as MNHGY and CDR2 as SAAAGT. This CDR3 spans 15 amino acids. J was trimmed by 4 bases and V by 0 bases; bases with no gene match: 5. CDR3 region: CASSYSRTGSTEAFF. The CDR3 DNA is TGTGCCAGCAGTTACTCACGGACAGGAAGCACTGAAGCTTTCTTT.

This chain connects TRBV6-8 to TRBJ2-3; D is unresolved. Trimming left V 3 bases short and J 1 base short, with 11 bases between. Per germline, CDR1 MNHGY and CDR2 SAAAGT. The CDR3 extends over 15 amino acids. The CDR3 is CASSYSAVRTDTQYF. CDR3 nucleotide sequence: TGTGCCAGCAGTTATTCGGCGGTACGCACAGATACGCAGTATTTT.

This clone is a singleton in its sample. V is TRBV11-3 and J is TRBJ1-5, with 8 bases lining up with TRBD1. This CDR3 contains 20 residues. The V segment lost 5 bases and the J segment 1 base; nucleotides outside the gene matches: 19. Per the germline V gene, CDR1 is SGHNT and CDR2 is YENEEA. CDR3 residues: CASSLREGSGGYSSNQPQHF. Here the CDR3 DNA reads TGTGCCAGCAGCCTTCGGGAGGGGTCAGGGGGCTATTCAAGCAATCAGCCCCAGCATTTT.

V is TRBV7-1 and J is TRBJ2-5; the D gene is possibly TRBD2 (6 bases). TRBV7-1 is marked as an open reading frame, function uncertain. This CDR3 spans 13 amino acids. Trimming stripped 5 bases from V and 5 bases from J, with 12 bases between. The CDR3 bases are TGTGCCAGCAGCACGACTAGTCTGGAGACCCAGTACTTC. It codes for CASSTTSLETQYF.

The chain has TRBV19 and TRBJ2-3; the D is unclear. With 5 bases removed from V and 9 bases from J, the gap between germline ends came to 15 bases. Germline V gene data show CDR1 as LNHDA and CDR2 as SQIVND (reference sequence). The CDR3 contains 13 residues. CDR3 DNA sequence: TGTGCCAGTAGTGTCTCCGGCCAAGGGACGCAGTATTTT. It yields the protein CASSVSGQGTQYF.

V usage is TRBV6-8 and J usage is TRBJ1-1; unclear D gene. With 2 bases removed from V and 4 bases from J, the gap between germline ends came to 8 bases. Germline-derived CDR1 and CDR2 are MNHGY and SAAAGT. The CDR3 totals 13 residues. CDR3: CASSYRESTEAFF. The CDR3 DNA follows: TGTGCCAGCAGTTACCGGGAGTCCACTGAAGCTTTCTTT.

The chain joins TRBV11-3 to TRBJ1-1; D unresolved. V lost 5 bases, J lost 0 bases, and 13 bases lay in between. CDR3 size: 15 residues. Germline V gene data show CDR1 as SGHNT and CDR2 as YENEEA. The CDR3 nucleotides are TGTGCCAGCAGCACTCTACAGCGAATGAACACTGAAGCTTTCTTT. Amino acid sequence: CASSTLQRMNTEAFF.

V and J are TRBV14 and TRBJ2-5, with 8 bases matching TRBD1. The CDR3 length is 15 residues. CDR1 and CDR2 (germline): SGHDN, FVKESK. The V gene end was trimmed by 3 bases and the J gene end by 5 bases; junction bases not matched to a gene: 8. The CDR3 is CASSQSRGRGETQYF. The CDR3 DNA sequence: TGTGCCAGCAGCCAGTCCAGGGGGCGCGGGGAGACCCAGTACTTC.

This sequence joins TRBV30 and TRBJ1-1, with TRBD1 matching 9 bases. The germline CDR1 and CDR2 sequences are GTSNPN and SVGIG (reference sequence). J gave up 2 bases and V 4 bases, and 8 bases lay outside the gene matches. The CDR3 spans 15 residues. The CDR3 coding sequence is TGTGCCTGGAAAAAAAGGACAGGGGTAAACACTGAAGCTTTCTTT. It yields the protein CAWKKRTGVNTEAFF.

J is TRBJ2-1 and V is TRBV15; TRBD2 might be the D (6 bases). This CDR3 spans 14 amino acids. The germline CDR1 and CDR2 sequences are LNHNV and YYDKDF (reference sequence). Trimming removed 0 bases at V and 9 bases at J, with 12 bases between. Written as DNA, the CDR3 is TGTGCCACCAGCAGAGATAGCGGTTGGGGTGAGCAGTTCTTC. It specifies CATSRDSGWGEQFF.

The gene calls are TRBV28 and TRBJ1-2, with a weak D call TRBD1 (5 bases). Germline V gene lookup returns CDR1 MDHEN and CDR2 SYDVKM. This CDR3 spans 19 amino acids. V shed 5 bases and J shed 0 bases, with 25 bases lying between them. The DNA of the CDR3 is TGTGCCAGCAGTGGAACATCCCCCGTAGACAGTTATTCTAACTATGGCTACACCTTC. It is translated as CASSGTSPVDSYSNYGYTF.

The rearrangement uses TRBV18 and TRBJ1-4; D not resolved. This CDR3 has 12 amino acids. CDR1 and CDR2 (germline): KGHSH, LQKENI. The V gene lost 10 bases and the J gene lost 3 bases, with 9 bases spanning the gap. CDR3 sequence: CATTGSNEKLFF. The CDR3 DNA follows: TGTGCCACCACCGGATCTAATGAAAAACTGTTTTTT.

A remark on this clone: The conserved phenylalanine or tryptophan is not found at the CDR3 terminus, so this likely reflects a read error. This chain connects TRBV11-3 to TRBJ2-7; possible D gene TRBD2, 7 bases. The CDR3 loop spans 14 amino acids. Germline CDR1 is SGHNT and CDR2 is YENEEA. Between the trimmed V and J ends, which lost 3 bases and 2 bases, there was a span of 11 bases. The CDR3 DNA follows: TGTGCCAGCAGCTTGGGGGGGGCCGCCTACGAGCAGTACATC. Its translation is CASSLGGAAYEQYI.

This clone was counted a few times. This chain uses TRBV11-3 with TRBJ2-3; D is unresolved. This CDR3 spans 15 amino acids. V was shortened by 2 bases and J by 0 bases, with 9 bases between the two germline ends. Looked up from germline, CDR1 is SGHNT and CDR2 is YENEEA. The CDR3: CASSLLGDSTDTQYF. The CDR3 DNA reads TGTGCCAGCAGCTTACTTGGGGATAGCACAGATACGCAGTATTTT.

The chain is built from TRBV6-8 and TRBJ2-1, with D possibly being TRBD2 (6 bases). Between the trimmed V and J ends, which lost 10 bases and 9 bases, there was a span of 25 bases. The CDR3 contains 15 residues. Germline CDR1 MNHGY, CDR2 SAAAGT. CDR3 nucleotides: TGTGCCACCATACTGGGGAGGACCCACTGGGGTGAGCAGTTCTTC. This translates into CATILGRTHWGEQFF.

The V call is TRBV28, the J call TRBJ1-5; unclear D gene. In germline, CDR1 is MDHEN, CDR2 SYDVKM. Trimming stripped 5 bases from V and 3 bases from J, with 11 bases between. The CDR3 runs to 14 residues. The CDR3 region is CASSRYQVNQPQHF. The CDR3 coding sequence is TGTGCCAGCAGTAGATACCAGGTCAATCAGCCCCAGCATTTT.

V usage is TRBV18 and J usage is TRBJ1-2; no firm D call. The CDR3 runs 14 residues. Germline CDR1 is KGHSH and CDR2 is LQKENI. The V and J ends lost 3 bases and 8 bases respectively, with 16 bases between them. CDR3 bases: TGTGCCAGCTCACCTACCCGAGGTAGGGCCGGCTACACCTTC. Amino acid sequence: CASSPTRGRAGYTF.

The CDR3, as DNA: TGCGCCAGCAGCTCGGACGGTATCAATCAGCCCCAGCATTTT. This encodes CASSSDGINQPQHF. The chain recombines TRBV5-1 with TRBJ1-5; no reliable D call. CDR1 and CDR2 (germline): SGHRS, YFSETQ. The V end lost 3 bases, the J end lost 3 bases, and 10 bases lay between the germline ends. The CDR3 is 14 residues long.

This clone came up once. The CDR3 protein is CASSVGTGGNYGYTF. CDR3 DNA sequence: TGTGCCAGCAGCGTAGGGACAGGGGGAAACTATGGCTACACCTTC. The rearrangement links TRBV7-1 to TRBJ1-2; 11 bases map to TRBD1. TRBV7-1 is known as an ORF, though its function is uncertain. V shed 5 bases, J shed 2 bases, and the junction held 4 bases outside the gene matches. The CDR3 is 15 amino acids.

This clone occurred once. The J gene is TRBJ1-2, the V gene TRBV15, with TRBD1 matching 10 bases. The ends lost 7 bases at V and 7 bases at J; junction bases unmatched: 24. From germline, CDR1 is LNHNV and CDR2 YYDKDF (reference sequence). CDR3 length: 19 residues. CDR3 region: CATNKGLLGQGSIASGYTF. The CDR3 bases are TGTGCCACCAACAAAGGGTTGTTGGGACAGGGGTCGATTGCCTCTGGCTACACCTTC.

The genes are TRBV6-8 and TRBJ1-1; D unclear. The CDR3 runs 13 residues. Between the trimmed V and J ends, which lost 6 bases and 3 bases, there was a span of 11 bases. Germline assignment: CDR1 MNHGY and CDR2 SAAAGT. The CDR3: CASRLSGYTEAFF. CDR3 in DNA: TGTGCCAGCAGACTAAGCGGATACACTGAAGCTTTCTTT.

The chain combines TRBV6-1 with TRBJ1-2, with a possible D match to TRBD1 (6 bases). Trimming shortened V by 1 base and J by 3 bases, and 12 bases separated the two germline ends. This CDR3 spans 15 amino acids. Germline CDR1 and CDR2: MNHNS and SASEGT. The CDR3 bases are TGTGCCAGCAGTGAAGGTCGGGGGGGCTACTATGGCTACACCTTC. Translated: CASSEGRGGYYGYTF.

This clone was observed a single time. The chain employs TRBV6-8 and TRBJ1-1; D not resolved. Germline assignment: CDR1 MNHGY and CDR2 SAAAGT. The CDR3 covers 14 residues. The ends were cut back, 8 bases at V and 0 bases at J, with 13 bases in the middle. This CDR3 is CASYDRRMNTEAFF. CDR3 nucleotide sequence: TGTGCCAGCTACGACCGCCGAATGAACACTGAAGCTTTCTTT.

The chain carries TRBV5-1 and TRBJ2-1; tentatively, D is TRBD2 (6 bases). V lost 1 base and J lost 3, with 14 bases in between. Germline CDR1 and CDR2: SGHRS and YFSETQ. This CDR3 has 16 amino acids. CDR3 DNA sequence: TGCGCCAGCAGCTTGCCACTAGGCGGGGTCTACAATGAGCAGTTCTTC. It encodes CASSLPLGGVYNEQFF.

The chain recombines TRBV14 with TRBJ1-2; possibly TRBD1 for D (5 bases). V lost 6 bases, J lost 8 bases, and 19 bases lay in between. Germline loops: CDR1 SGHDN, CDR2 FVKESK. This CDR3 has 14 residues. CDR3 DNA sequence: TGTGCCAGCAGTCAGGGTGTGGGGGTCGGCGGCTACACCTTC. Its translation is CASSQGVGVGGYTF.